The next 27 T cell receptor beta chains were all read from a single sample in a study of blood T cell repertoires in COVID-19. The repertoire was sequenced with immunoSEQ multiplex PCR; TCRdb's copy has only in-frame clones and lacks some. The data show approximately 35,000 clones, around nine tenths seen once. The sequencing input was peripheral blood. These receptors were taken from a human donor in a cohort sampled during active COVID-19.

The table lists this clone with a count of one. The chain couples TRBV19 to TRBJ1-1; TRBD1 agrees at 9 bases. The CDR3 has 14 residues. Germline lookup yields CDR1 LNHDA and CDR2 SQIVND (reference sequence). V lost 5 bases, J lost 4 bases, and 5 bases stayed unmatched. The CDR3 DNA follows: TGTGCCAGTAGTCTCCCGACAGGGGGCACTGAAGCTTTCTTT. As protein: CASSLPTGGTEAFF. The variable domain in full, completed from reference TRBV19 and TRBJ1-1, reads DGGITQSPKYLFRKEGQNVTLSCEQNLNHDAMYWYRQDPGQGLRLIYYSQIVNDFQKGDIAEGYSVSREKKESFPLTVTSAQKNPTAFYLCASSLPTGGTEAFFGQGTRLTVV.

The chain combines TRBV30 with TRBJ1-6; 7 bases match TRBD1. Germline CDR1 reads GTSNPN; CDR2 reads SVGIG (reference sequence). The CDR3 is 17 residues long. Trimming at V came to 0 bases and at J to 0 bases, leaving 5 bases not matched to a gene. Here the CDR3 reads CAWSVDRASSYNSPLHF. CDR3 bases: TGTGCCTGGAGTGTTGACAGGGCCAGCTCCTATAATTCACCCCTCCACTTT.

This rearrangement joins TRBV7-9 to TRBJ1-2; D possibly corresponds to TRBD1 (5 bases). V lost 5 bases and J 0 bases, leaving 13 bases between the germline ends. The CDR3 runs 15 residues. Germline V gene data show CDR1 as SEHNR and CDR2 as FQNEAQ (reference sequence). CDR3 region: CASSRGTATNYGYTF. The CDR3 nucleotides read TGTGCCAGCAGCCGCGGGACGGCTACTAACTATGGCTACACCTTC.

V usage is TRBV14 and J usage is TRBJ2-7, with 13 bases identical to TRBD2. J lost 6 bases, V lost 3 bases, and 5 bases had no gene match. CDR1 and CDR2 (germline): SGHDN, FVKESK. The CDR3 runs 15 residues. The CDR3 here is CASSHSLAGGLEQYF. The CDR3 DNA reads as TGTGCCAGCAGCCACTCACTAGCGGGAGGGCTCGAGCAGTACTTC.

V and J are TRBV5-1 and TRBJ2-5; 11 nucleotides line up with TRBD1. Germline CDR1 SGHRS, CDR2 YFSETQ. The CDR3 contains 16 residues. V shed 4 bases and J 4 bases; nucleotides not matched to a gene: 9. CDR3 coding DNA: TGCGCCAGCAGCGAATCAGGACAGGGGGCTGGAGAGACCCAGTACTTC. This codes for CASSESGQGAGETQYF.

The chain is built from TRBV6-2 or TRBV6-3 and TRBJ2-3; 7 positions agree with TRBD2. In germline, CDR1 is MNHEY, CDR2 SVGEGT. V gave up 0 bases and J gave up 3 bases; unmatched junction bases: 0. This CDR3 spans 14 amino acids. The DNA of the CDR3 is TGTGCCAGCAGTTACTCGGGAGGGACAGATACGCAGTATTTT. Translating it yields CASSYSGGTDTQYF.

The chain combines TRBV5-1 with TRBJ1-2, with 12 bases identical to TRBD1. This CDR3 region has 16 residues. Germline V gene sequence: CDR1 SGHRS, CDR2 YFSETQ. Trimming removed 5 bases from V and 8 bases from J; junction bases left unmatched: 13. The CDR3 reads CASRETGTGGAGGYTF. The CDR3 DNA reads as TGCGCCAGCAGGGAGACCGGGACAGGGGGCGCAGGCGGCTACACCTTC.

The chain carries TRBV29-1 and TRBJ1-1; TRBD1 agrees at 7 bases. Germline V gene lookup returns CDR1 SQVTM and CDR2 ANQGSEA. Germline trimming cut 7 bases from V and 2 bases from J; bases unmatched to any gene: 7. The CDR3 is 13 amino acids. The CDR3 sequence: CSALGTDNTEAFF. CDR3 nucleotides: TGCAGCGCCCTTGGGACAGACAACACTGAAGCTTTCTTT.

This clone was recorded only once. The genes are TRBV11-2 and TRBJ2-7, with TRBD2 matching over 8 bases. Germline CDR1 is SGHAT and CDR2 is FQNNGV. Unmatched junction bases numbered 15, after V lost 1 base and J lost 7 bases. The CDR3 runs to 17 residues. DNA of the CDR3: TGTGCCAGCAGCTTAGGTAGGGGAGCGGGAGCTCTGGAGGAGCAGTACTTC. This sequence encodes CASSLGRGAGALEEQYF.

The chain carries TRBV13 and TRBJ1-2; a weak D match, TRBD1 (6 bases). The V end lost 5 bases, the J end lost 3 bases, and 10 bases lay between the germline ends. The length of the CDR3 is 13 residues. From germline, CDR1 is PRHDT and CDR2 FYEKMQ (reference sequence). The chain's CDR3 is CASSLTGYYGYTF. The CDR3 nucleotides read TGTGCCAGCAGCCTTACAGGGTACTATGGCTACACCTTC.

The chain employs TRBV19 and TRBJ1-5; 7 bases agree with TRBD1. This CDR3 is built from 15 residues. V shed 6 bases, J shed 3 bases, and the junction held 8 bases outside the gene matches. In germline, CDR1 is LNHDA, CDR2 SQIVND (reference sequence). The CDR3 loop reads CASRSHTGVNQPQHF. The CDR3 DNA sequence: TGTGCCAGTAGATCCCACACAGGGGTCAATCAGCCCCAGCATTTT.

The chain employs TRBV19 and TRBJ2-7; 8 bases line up with TRBD2. V lost 3 bases and J lost 5; bases outside the gene matches: 6. The CDR3 totals 14 residues. Germline CDR1 is LNHDA and CDR2 is SQIVND (reference sequence). The DNA for the CDR3 is TGTGCCAGTAGTATGGCTAGCGGGCGTAACGAGCAGTACTTC. It codes for CASSMASGRNEQYF. Based on the CDR3 plus reference TRBV19 and TRBJ2-7, the full variable domain is DGGITQSPKYLFRKEGQNVTLSCEQNLNHDAMYWYRQDPGQGLRLIYYSQIVNDFQKGDIAEGYSVSREKKESFPLTVTSAQKNPTAFYLCASSMASGRNEQYFGPGTRLTVT.

The chain is built from TRBV2 and TRBJ1-3; possible D gene TRBD1, 6 bases. In germline, CDR1 is SNHLY, CDR2 FYNNEI. The V gene lost 5 bases and the J gene lost 1 base, with 12 bases spanning the gap. The CDR3 length is 15 residues. The CDR3 coding sequence is TGTGCCAGCAGTCCCCCGGGACAATCTGGAAACACCATATATTTT. Its protein is CASSPPGQSGNTIYF.

The rearrangement joins TRBV27 to TRBJ2-7; 8 nucleotides match TRBD2. Per germline, CDR1 MNHEY and CDR2 SMNVEV (reference sequence). CDR3 length equals 16 residues. Trimming cost V 0 bases and J 5 bases; bases outside gene matches: 9. CDR3 in DNA: TGTGCCAGCAGTTTATCCCCGAGCGGGAGATTTGACGAGCAGTACTTC. Protein: CASSLSPSGRFDEQYF.

The chain uses TRBV28 and TRBJ1-5; a weak D match, TRBD1 (5 bases). Germline V lookup: CDR1 MDHEN, CDR2 SYDVKM. V was clipped by 7 bases and J by 6 bases, with 22 bases between them. The CDR3 spans 16 residues. CDR3: CASTQGTPDPRQPQHF. The CDR3 DNA sequence: TGTGCCAGCACCCAAGGGACTCCGGACCCGCGTCAGCCCCAGCATTTT.

The chain couples TRBV4-1 to TRBJ2-1, with TRBD1 identical over 7 bases. Germline CDR1 is MGHRA and CDR2 is YSYEKL. V trimming: 3 bases; J trimming: 5 bases; junction bases outside the gene matches: 7. This CDR3 contains 15 residues. CDR3: CASSQTGSLHNEQFF. The CDR3 DNA reads TGCGCCAGCAGCCAGACAGGGAGCCTTCACAATGAGCAGTTCTTC.

The chain has TRBV5-1 and TRBJ1-2, with 10 bases fitting TRBD1. With V trimmed by 4 bases and J by 5 bases, 11 bases remained unmatched. The CDR3 runs to 16 residues. Germline values: CDR1 SGHRS, CDR2 YFSETQ. CDR3 nucleotide sequence: TGCGCCAGCAGCCGCTACGGGACAGGGGAATCATATGGCTACACCTTC. This encodes CASSRYGTGESYGYTF.

The V call is TRBV18, the J call TRBJ2-5; TRBD2 matches at 9 bases. This CDR3 has 14 amino acids. CDR1 KGHSH and CDR2 LQKENI come from the germline V gene. With 3 bases clipped from V and 4 bases from J, the junction kept 3 bases outside the gene matches. This CDR3 reads CASSPSGSSETQYF. CDR3 DNA sequence: TGTGCCAGCTCACCTAGCGGGAGTTCAGAGACCCAGTACTTC.

The gene calls are TRBV24-1 and TRBJ2-3; 8 bases line up with TRBD2. There are 15 residues in the CDR3. CDR1 and CDR2 (germline): KGHDR, SFDVKD. Trimming at V came to 6 bases and at J to 2 bases, leaving 6 bases not matched to a gene. CDR3 protein: CATSSAGGLTDTQYF. Written as DNA, the CDR3 is TGTGCCACCAGTTCGGCGGGGGGCCTCACAGATACGCAGTATTTT.

This chain joins TRBV2 and TRBJ2-7, with unresolved D. Per germline, CDR1 SNHLY and CDR2 FYNNEI. The CDR3 sequence is 15 residues long. V was trimmed by 2 bases and J by 2 bases, leaving 13 bases between them. The CDR3, as DNA: TGTGCCAGCAGTGAACTCCCGTCCACAGCCTACGAGCAGTACTTC. It is translated as CASSELPSTAYEQYF.

This clone was counted a few times. The V call is TRBV9, the J call TRBJ2-1, with D maybe TRBD1 (6 bases). This CDR3 has 13 residues. Trimming pared 5 bases from V and 5 bases from J, leaving 11 bases between. The germline CDR1 and CDR2 sequences are SGDLS and YYNGEE. The CDR3 reads CASRGDNNNEQFF. For the CDR3, the DNA is TGTGCCAGCAGGGGGGACAACAACAATGAGCAGTTCTTC.

The chain carries TRBV19 and TRBJ2-1; D not certain. This CDR3 has 11 amino acids. V dropped 1 base and J dropped 9 bases, with 4 bases sitting between them. Germline CDR1 LNHDA, CDR2 SQIVND (reference sequence). DNA of the CDR3: TGTGCCAGTAGTATAGCCTCTGAGCAGTTCTTC. Residues: CASSIASEQFF.

The chain combines TRBV7-6 with TRBJ1-2, with TRBD1 as a possible D gene (6 bases). V gave up 5 bases and J gave up 5 bases, with 15 bases separating them. The CDR3 is made up of 14 amino acids. The germline V gene encodes CDR1 SGHVS and CDR2 FNYEAQ. In DNA form, the CDR3 reads TGTGCCAGCAGCACGGCAGGGGCAGGATATGGCTACACCTTC. Amino acid sequence: CASSTAGAGYGYTF.

The rearrangement links TRBV28 to TRBJ2-7; D is possibly TRBD1 (7 bases). The germline V gene encodes CDR1 MDHEN and CDR2 SYDVKM. V was clipped by 1 base and J by 0 bases, with 13 bases between them. The CDR3 contains 16 residues. CDR3 sequence reads: CASSLFAGGSSYEQYF. The DNA for the CDR3 is TGTGCCAGCAGTTTATTCGCAGGGGGGTCCTCCTACGAGCAGTACTTC.

As to this clone: Other DNA sequences of this sample code for an identical CDR3. The rearrangement uses TRBV27 and TRBJ1-1; no reliable D call. Germline CDR1 reads MNHEY; CDR2 reads SMNVEV (reference sequence). Trimming left V 0 bases short and J 1 base short, with 3 bases between. The CDR3 totals 13 residues. CDR3 protein: CASSLSRNTEAFF. CDR3 bases: TGTGCCAGCAGTTTATCCAGGAACACTGAAGCTTTCTTT.

The chain's CDR3 is CASSSTGGRSYNEQFF. As DNA, the CDR3 is TGTGCCAGCAGCTCAACAGGGGGCCGCTCCTACAATGAGCAGTTCTTC. The rearrangement joins TRBV11-2 to TRBJ2-1; 9 bases map to TRBD1. This CDR3 comprises 16 residues. J was trimmed by 0 bases and V by 4 bases; bases with no gene match: 4. Germline V gene sequence: CDR1 SGHAT, CDR2 FQNNGV.

A few counts support this clone. The chain combines TRBV19 with TRBJ1-5; a weak D match, TRBD1 (6 bases). CDR3 length equals 14 residues. V was trimmed by 10 bases and J by 2 bases, leaving 15 bases between them. The germline V gene encodes CDR1 LNHDA and CDR2 SQIVND (reference sequence). The CDR3 protein is CATRTGLGNQPQHF. Written as DNA, the CDR3 is TGTGCCACCCGAACAGGGCTAGGCAATCAGCCCCAGCATTTT. Drawing the rest from reference TRBV19 and TRBJ1-5, the complete variable domain is DGGITQSPKYLFRKEGQNVTLSCEQNLNHDAMYWYRQDPGQGLRLIYYSQIVNDFQKGDIAEGYSVSREKKESFPLTVTSAQKNPTAFYLCATRTGLGNQPQHFGDGTRLSIL.